This T cell receptor (beta chain) was recorded in a study of cytomegalovirus exposure and HLA in healthy donors listed by TCRdb under 2017. General notes on the study: A later analysis indicated that the 120 validation repertoires were generated on the platform also employed for the 650 to 850 repertoires of the first cohort. The study aimed to test whether signatures of past pathogen exposure could be identified by cataloging public T cell receptors. To predict cytomegalovirus infection status, the study brought together high-throughput TCR immunosequencing, statistical association of individual TCRs with disease status, and machine learning. Besides the first cohort of some 670 subjects, a separate validation cohort made up of over 100 different subjects was used. Beyond this particular receptor, the publication reports: A few of the identified cytomegalovirus-associated TCR beta chains were confirmed in vitro to be specific for cytomegalovirus antigens. Most TCR sequences were observed very rarely across donors, whereas some public TCRs were present in many individuals. A later analysis had no HLA typing for the validation cohort, so co-occurrence there was scored across all 130 or so repertoires. The authors suggested that the approach could potentially be generalized to other disease states and immunological phenotypes. Cytomegalovirus status was reported to be diagnosed by the classifier with high specificity and sensitivity in both the original and validation cohorts. A later analysis found that TCRs clustered in the first cohort also tended to co-occur in the 120 validation repertoires, with roughly 95% of cluster scores above 0. The study listed approximately 160 TCR beta chains as associated with cytomegalovirus.

The protocol used for the library was the immunoSEQ multiplex PCR assay. Per the original workflow: To diagnose cytomegalovirus status from the catalog of TCR beta chain sequences, a statistical classification framework was built. TCRdb stores this immuneACCESS table with in-frame sequences only. Part of the clones is absent; in the studies checked, under half of the shortfall reflects unresolved V genes, and no reason is known for the rest. That table is the source of V, J and clone size, and D and trimming were worked out from the DNA. The sample records roughly 56,000 clones, more than 80% of which are singletons. The top ten clones comprise 0.95% to 1.3% of the sample. From the germline V gene, CDR1 is MGHDK and CDR2 is SYGVNS. Inclusive of the bounding cysteine and phenylalanine, the CDR3 is 13 residues long. Only CDR3 DNA remains: 39 bases, in frame from the first base. The V end gives up 3 bases and the J end 6 bases, leaving 2 bases in the junction not matched to a gene.

Separate from the roughly 630-subject first cohort, the validation cohort of roughly 110 subjects was the group to which the donors belonged. Of note for this clone: Its binding antigen is unknown. The sample holds no much larger clone one base away, and base qualities are not on file.

The chain links TRBV25-1 with TRBJ2-1, and 7 junctional nucleotides match TRBD2. The TCR comes from a man younger than 35 in good health and CMV-seronegative. Sequenced sample: PBMCs. CDR3 loop: CASSEGLPNEQFF. The nucleotide sequence is given as TGTGCCAGCAGTGAGGGACTACCCAATGAGCAGTTCTTC.